Listed here are 25 T cell receptor beta chains from one sample, sequenced in a study of OX40 agonist ivuxolimab in advanced cancers. Libraries were prepared by immunoSEQ multiplex PCR; TCRdb keeps only in-frame clonotypes and omits some of them. The table lists 80,000 to 95,000 clones, roughly 89% of them singletons. The sample consisted of CD4+ or CD8+ T cells sorted from blood, taken in a trial of the OX40 agonist ivuxolimab. All receptors derive from an adult with an advanced solid tumor such as melanoma, head and neck, liver or kidney cancer.

The rearrangement uses TRBV15 and TRBJ2-7; D is undetermined. Germline CDR1 is LNHNV and CDR2 is YYDKDF (reference sequence). Trimming removed 3 bases at V and 2 bases at J, with 8 bases between. The CDR3 has 13 residues. CDR3 DNA: TGTGCCACCAGCAGTCCAGGCGCCTACGAGCAGTACTTC. Translating gives CATSSPGAYEQYF.

The genes are TRBV5-4 and TRBJ2-1, with 11 nucleotides matching TRBD2. The CDR3 extends over 13 amino acids. CDR1 and CDR2 (germline): SGHNT, YYREEE (reference sequence). Trimming cost V 3 bases and J 8 bases; bases outside gene matches: 1. The CDR3 coding sequence is TGTGCCAGCAGCTCGACTAGCGGGGATGAGCAGTTCTTC. Translated, it gives CASSSTSGDEQFF.

This chain joins TRBV7-6 and TRBJ1-1; D is undetermined. The CDR3 covers 14 residues. The germline CDR1 and CDR2 sequences are SGHVS and FNYEAQ. The V and J ends lost 1 base and 1 base respectively, with 7 bases between them. For the CDR3, the DNA is TGTGCCAGCAGCTTAGGAGGGCCGAACACTGAAGCTTTCTTT. Translated: CASSLGGPNTEAFF. Using reference TRBV7-6 and TRBJ1-1 for the parts outside the CDR3, the full variable domain is GAGVSQSPRYKVTKRGQDVALRCDPISGHVSLYWYRQALGQGPEFLTYFNYEAQQDKSGLPNDRFSAERPEGSISTLTIQRTEQRDSAMYRCASSLGGPNTEAFFGQGTRLTVV.

This clone occurred once. The V gene is TRBV4-1, the J gene TRBJ2-2; 11 nucleotides align to TRBD2. The junction had 11 bases not matched to a gene; V was cut back by 0 bases and J by 5 bases. Germline V gene lookup returns CDR1 MGHRA and CDR2 YSYEKL. The CDR3 length is 19 residues. The CDR3 nucleotides read TGCGCCAGCAGCCAAGATGTGATAGCGGGAGGGTTTAGGACCGGGGAGCTGTTTTTT. Protein: CASSQDVIAGGFRTGELFF.

This rearrangement joins TRBV2 to TRBJ2-7, with 7 bases fitting TRBD2. Germline V gives CDR1 SNHLY, CDR2 FYNNEI. The J segment lost 3 bases and the V segment lost 6 bases, leaving 8 bases of the junction unmatched. The CDR3 loop spans 14 amino acids. CDR3 sequence reads: CASRRTGTNYEQYF. CDR3 coding DNA: TGTGCCAGCAGACGTACCGGGACTAACTACGAGCAGTACTTC. Complete variable domain (other parts from reference TRBV2 and TRBJ2-7): EPEVTQTPSHQVTQMGQEVILRCVPISNHLYFYWYRQILGQKVEFLVSFYNNEISEKSEIFDDQFSVERPDGSNFTLKIRSTKLEDSAMYFCASRRTGTNYEQYFGPGTRLTVT.

The chain couples TRBV7-2 to TRBJ2-7; weak D call: TRBD2 (6 bases). Trimming removed 4 bases at V and 3 bases at J, with 13 bases between. Germline CDR1 is SGHTA and CDR2 is FQGNSA. The CDR3 sequence is 14 residues long. DNA for the CDR3: TGTGCCAGCAGCTCCCAGGACTATTACTACGAGCAGTACTTC. Translation gives CASSSQDYYYEQYF.

The CDR3 sequence is CATSPLQGRISYEQYF. CDR3 sequence (DNA): TGTGCCACCAGCCCCCTCCAGGGGAGGATTTCCTACGAGCAGTACTTC. This rearrangement joins TRBV15 to TRBJ2-7; D possibly matches TRBD1 or TRBD2 (6 bases each). The CDR3 has 16 residues. In germline, CDR1 is LNHNV, CDR2 YYDKDF (reference sequence). V was pared by 5 bases and J by 1 base, with 18 bases between.

V and J are TRBV25-1 and TRBJ2-7, with a weak D call TRBD1 (6 bases). This CDR3 region has 13 residues. V lost 2 bases and J 5 bases, leaving 10 bases between the germline ends. Germline assignment: CDR1 MGHDK and CDR2 SYGVNS. The CDR3 DNA reads as TGTGCCAGCAGTGAACCAACAGGGAACGAGCAGTACTTC. Its protein is CASSEPTGNEQYF.

V gene TRBV5-4 combines with J gene TRBJ1-2, with 9 bases fitting TRBD1. Trimming removed 2 bases from V and 9 bases from J; junction bases left unmatched: 11. CDR1 and CDR2 (germline): SGHNT, YYREEE (reference sequence). This CDR3 region has 15 residues. DNA of the CDR3: TGTGCCAGCAGCTTCGGGACAGGGTCCGACGTTAGCTACACCTTC. It encodes CASSFGTGSDVSYTF.

V usage is TRBV19 and J usage is TRBJ1-2; 8 nucleotides align to TRBD1. Losses at the gene ends were 8 bases for V and 5 bases for J; bases not matched to a gene: 7. This CDR3 spans 13 amino acids. Germline V gene sequence: CDR1 LNHDA, CDR2 SQIVND (reference sequence). The CDR3 region is CASASGQGYGYTF. CDR3 DNA: TGTGCCAGTGCCAGCGGACAGGGTTATGGCTACACCTTC.

This chain uses TRBV4-1 with TRBJ2-1; TRBD2 agrees at 8 bases. J lost 4 bases, V lost 0 bases, and 2 bases had no gene match. Germline loops: CDR1 MGHRA, CDR2 YSYEKL. This CDR3 is 15 amino acids long. DNA for the CDR3: TGCGCCAGCAGCCAAGAATTAGCGGGGTACAATGAGCAGTTCTTC. Encoded protein: CASSQELAGYNEQFF.

The V and J genes are TRBV9 and TRBJ1-1; tentatively, D is TRBD1 (6 bases). The germline V gene has CDR1 SGDLS and CDR2 YYNGEE. V lost 0 bases and J 5 bases, leaving 11 bases between the germline ends. The CDR3 covers 14 residues. CDR3 in amino acids: CASSVEQGRTEAFF. The CDR3 region has the DNA TGTGCCAGCAGCGTAGAACAGGGTAGGACTGAAGCTTTCTTT.

The chain uses TRBV6-6 and TRBJ1-1; TRBD1 might be the D (5 bases). V lost 4 bases, J lost 3 bases, and 12 bases lay in between. This CDR3 has 14 residues. The V gene's germline CDR1 is MNHNY and CDR2 SVGAGI (reference sequence). The CDR3 DNA sequence: TGTGCCAGCAGTTTAACAGGTGGGGACACTGAAGCTTTCTTT. It is translated as CASSLTGGDTEAFF.

The CDR3 sequence: CASSFGTGTTYYEQYF. The CDR3 region has the DNA TGCGCCAGCAGCTTCGGGACAGGAACGACATACTACGAGCAGTACTTC. This sequence joins TRBV5-1 and TRBJ2-7, with 8 bases fitting TRBD1. After removal of 2 bases from V and 3 bases from J, the junction contained 10 bases not matched to a gene. The CDR3 consists of 16 residues. The germline V gene encodes CDR1 SGHRS and CDR2 YFSETQ.

CDR3 residues: CASRAGTGSTGELFF. The CDR3 nucleotides read TGCGCCAGCAGAGCCGGGACAGGGAGCACCGGGGAGCTGTTTTTT. The chain carries TRBV10-2 and TRBJ2-2, with 9 bases identical to TRBD1. CDR3 length equals 15 residues. J was trimmed by 4 bases and V by 6 bases; bases with no gene match: 6. Germline-derived CDR1 and CDR2 are WSHSY and SAAADI.

The rearrangement uses TRBV10-3 and TRBJ2-7; no clear D. Trimming stripped 10 bases from V and 1 base from J, with 20 bases between. Germline V CDR1 and CDR2: ENHRY, SYGVKD. The CDR3 consists of 15 residues. DNA of the CDR3: TGTGCCAGCAAGGGAAAGGGTTCTTATTCCTACGAGCAGTACTTC. Translated: CASKGKGSYSYEQYF.

This clone ranks as large. The V and J genes are TRBV7-6 and TRBJ2-1, with 12 nucleotides matching TRBD1. V was pared by 2 bases and J by 7 bases, with 15 bases of the junction left unmatched. This CDR3 comprises 19 residues. CDR1 and CDR2 (germline): SGHVS, FNYEAQ. The DNA of the CDR3 is TGTGCCAGCAGCTTATCCGGGACAGGGGGCGGAGGAGTATGGAATGAGCAGTTCTTC. It yields the protein CASSLSGTGGGGVWNEQFF.

This clone has just one count. The chain carries TRBV27 and TRBJ2-7; TRBD1 matches at 7 bases. The CDR3 loop spans 15 amino acids. Germline V gene data show CDR1 as MNHEY and CDR2 as SMNVEV (reference sequence). After removal of 6 bases from V and 0 bases from J, the junction contained 8 bases not matched to a gene. In nucleotides, the CDR3 is TGTGCCAGCAGCTCCGGGACAGCTCACTCCTACGAGCAGTACTTC. It is translated as CASSSGTAHSYEQYF.

The V call is TRBV19, the J call TRBJ2-2; TRBD1 agrees at 7 bases. The V and J ends lost 11 bases and 6 bases, in that order; junction bases with no gene match: 6. The CDR3 runs to 12 residues. Per germline, CDR1 LNHDA and CDR2 SQIVND (reference sequence). CDR3 sequence: CACMTGSGELFF. The CDR3 coding sequence is TGTGCCTGCATGACAGGGTCCGGGGAGCTGTTTTTT.

This chain's CDR3 is CAGWTSDGQYF. The DNA for the CDR3 is TGTGCCGGGTGGACGTCTGATGGGCAGTACTTC. The chain links TRBV21-1 to TRBJ2-7. TRBV21-1 is annotated as a pseudogene. This CDR3 contains 11 residues.

Comment on this clone: The junction shows a germline mismatch at one end, possibly a read error. The V gene is TRBV7-7, the J gene TRBJ2-7, with no clear D. The CDR3 has 13 residues. CDR1 SSHAT and CDR2 FNYEAQ come from the germline V gene (reference sequence). The CDR3: CASSLDPSREQYF. In DNA, the CDR3 is TGTGCTAGCAGCTTAGATCCCTCCCGCGAGCAGTACTTC.

V gene TRBV28 combines with J gene TRBJ1-5; D unresolved. Germline lookup yields CDR1 MDHEN and CDR2 SYDVKM. The CDR3 totals 11 residues. Trimming left V 11 bases short and J 4 bases short, with 9 bases between. The CDR3 DNA follows: TGTGCCTTCCTAGGGAATCAGCCCCAGCATTTT. This gives the protein CAFLGNQPQHF.

This rearrangement joins TRBV5-4 to TRBJ2-2, with TRBD1 matching 7 bases. The ends lost 3 bases at V and 7 bases at J; junction bases unmatched: 12. Germline values: CDR1 SGHNT, CDR2 YYREEE (reference sequence). CDR3 length: 16 residues. The CDR3 coding sequence is TGTGCCAGCAGCTCCCCCGGGGCAGGGGGACACGGGGAGCTGTTTTTT. Its translation: CASSSPGAGGHGELFF.

V gene TRBV4-1 combines with J gene TRBJ2-1; possibly TRBD2 for D (6 bases). Germline CDR1 and CDR2: MGHRA and YSYEKL. V was cut by 5 bases and J by 7 bases, with 27 bases left in between. The CDR3 runs 18 residues. CDR3 sequence reads: CASSARDFLTLGGNEQFF. The CDR3 DNA is TGCGCCAGCAGCGCCCGGGACTTTCTCACTCTTGGAGGTAATGAGCAGTTCTTC.

The rearrangement links TRBV5-1 to TRBJ2-7; 13 bases agree with TRBD2. The germline V gene has CDR1 SGHRS and CDR2 YFSETQ. CDR3 length equals 15 residues. J gave up 6 bases and V 4 bases, and 7 bases lay outside the gene matches. The CDR3, as DNA: TGCGCCAGCAGCATACTAGCGGGAGGGCCGGGCGAGCAGTACTTC. Translating it yields CASSILAGGPGEQYF.